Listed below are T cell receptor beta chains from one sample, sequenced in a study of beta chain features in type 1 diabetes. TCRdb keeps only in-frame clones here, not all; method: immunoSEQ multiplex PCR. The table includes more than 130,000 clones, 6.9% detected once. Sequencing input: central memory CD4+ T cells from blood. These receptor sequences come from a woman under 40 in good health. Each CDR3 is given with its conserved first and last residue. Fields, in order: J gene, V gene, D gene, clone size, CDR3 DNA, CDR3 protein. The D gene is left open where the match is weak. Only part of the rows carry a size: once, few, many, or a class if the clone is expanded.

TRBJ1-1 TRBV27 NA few TGTGCCAGCAGTCTTACAGCCGCCACCTCTGAAGCTTTCTTT CASSLTAATSEAFF
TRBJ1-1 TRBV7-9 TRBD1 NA TGTGCCAGCAGTTACCACAGGGGGCAGGGCACTGAAGCTTTCTTT CASSYHRGQGTEAFF
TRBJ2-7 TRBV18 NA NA TGTGCCAGCTCACCAATGCGCGAGCAGTACTTC CASSPMREQYF
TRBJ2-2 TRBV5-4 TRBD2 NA TGTGCCAGCAGCTTGGGAGGGAGGGCGAACACCGGGGAGCTGTTTTTT CASSLGGRANTGELFF
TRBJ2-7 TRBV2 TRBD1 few TGTGCCAGCAGGGAACAGGGGAGCTCCTACGAGCAGTACTTC CASREQGSSYEQYF
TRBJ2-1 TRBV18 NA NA TGTGCCAGCTCACCACCCATTCTTAGCGCAAACCACAATGAGCAGTTCTTC CASSPPILSANHNEQFF
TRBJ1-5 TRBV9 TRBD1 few TGTGCCAGCAGCACCGGACAGGGGAGTAGCAATCAGCCCCAGCATTTT CASSTGQGSSNQPQHF
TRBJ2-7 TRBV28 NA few TGTGCCAGCAGATCGGGACAATACTCCTACGAGCAGTACTTC CASRSGQYSYEQYF
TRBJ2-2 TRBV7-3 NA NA TGTGCCAGCAAACCAGACACCGGGGAGCTGTTTTTT CASKPDTGELFF
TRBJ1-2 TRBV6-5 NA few TGTGCCAGCACCGGGGGGGACCTCCTGGGCTACACCTTC CASTGGDLLGYTF
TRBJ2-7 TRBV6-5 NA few TGTGCCAGCAGTTATGCAGGGGTCTCCCACGAGCAGTACTTC CASSYAGVSHEQYF
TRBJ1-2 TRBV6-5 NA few TGTGCCAGCAGTTACTCGCGTGACTATGGCTACACCTTC CASSYSRDYGYTF
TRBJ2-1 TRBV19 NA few TGTGCCAGTAGTATGGGGAGCGGTAAGCAGTTCTTC CASSMGSGKQFF
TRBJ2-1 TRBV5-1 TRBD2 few TGCGCCAGCAGCTTTGGGACTACCACTTACAATGAGCAGTTCTTC CASSFGTTTYNEQFF
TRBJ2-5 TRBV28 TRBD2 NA TGTGCCAGCAGTTCCCCGGGGGGTCGGGCAGAGACCCAGTACTTC CASSSPGGRAETQYF
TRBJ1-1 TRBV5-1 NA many TGCGCCAGCAGCCCCACAGGGCCACGCCGGGCTTTCTTT CASSPTGPRRAFF
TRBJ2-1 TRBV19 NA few TGTGCCAGTAGTATTCTCAGCGCCAACAATGAGCAGTTCTTC CASSILSANNEQFF
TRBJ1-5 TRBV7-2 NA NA TGTGCCAGCAGCTTAGAAGGGGTACGGCAGCCCCAGCATTTT CASSLEGVRQPQHF
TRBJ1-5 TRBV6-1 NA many TGTGCCAGCAGTGTGACAGATAGCAATCAGCCCCAGCATTTT CASSVTDSNQPQHF
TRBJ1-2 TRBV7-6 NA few TGTGCCAGCAGCTTAGTCGATCGAAGGCAGCTCAGGGGTGGCTACACCTTC CASSLVDRRQLRGGYTF
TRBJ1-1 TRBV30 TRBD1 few TGTGCCTGCAACAGGGGAGACGGGAGCACTGAAGCTTTCTTT CACNRGDGSTEAFF
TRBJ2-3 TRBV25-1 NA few TGTGCCAGCAGCCCCGCGGGTGGTCTAGATACGCAGTATTTT CASSPAGGLDTQYF
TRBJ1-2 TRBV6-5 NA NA TGTGCCAGCAGTTACTTGGCCTCCTATGGCTACACCTTC CASSYLASYGYTF
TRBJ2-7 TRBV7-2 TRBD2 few TGTGCCAGCAGCTTGATAGCGGGATCCTACGAGCAGTACTTC CASSLIAGSYEQYF
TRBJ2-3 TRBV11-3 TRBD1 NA TGTGCCAGCAGCTTAGGACAGGGGAACACAGATACGCAGTATTTT CASSLGQGNTDTQYF
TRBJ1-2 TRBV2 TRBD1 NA TGTGCCAGCAGTGAAGCTCCAGGGGGGTACTATGGCTACACCTTC CASSEAPGGYYGYTF
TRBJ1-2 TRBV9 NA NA TGTGCCAGCAGCGGTTCTACAGGATCCGGCTACACCTTC CASSGSTGSGYTF
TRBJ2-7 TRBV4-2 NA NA TGTGCCAGCAGCCAAGACATCAGGGTTACCTACGAGCAGTACTTC CASSQDIRVTYEQYF
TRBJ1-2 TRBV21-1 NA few TGTGCCAGCAGCAAAGGTGGAGGTGGCTACACCTTC CASSKGGGGYTF
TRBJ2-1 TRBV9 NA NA TGTGCCAGCAGCGTGGACCCGGGCGGGACTTACAATGAGCAGTTCTTC CASSVDPGGTYNEQFF
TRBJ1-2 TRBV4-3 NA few TGCGCCAGCAGCCAAGAAGACAGCGCCGGGGGCTACACCTTC CASSQEDSAGGYTF
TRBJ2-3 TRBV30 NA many TGTGCCTGGTCGTGGGAGACCGCAGATACGCAGTATTTT CAWSWETADTQYF
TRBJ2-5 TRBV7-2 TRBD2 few TGTGCCAGCAGCACGCAGGGACTAGCGACAGAGACCCAGTACTTC CASSTQGLATETQYF
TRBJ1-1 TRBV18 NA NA TGTGCCAGCTCACGGGGGGACACTGAAGCTTTCTTT CASSRGDTEAFF
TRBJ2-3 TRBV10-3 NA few TGTGCCATCAGTGTTAGAGACTTCACAGATACGCAGTATTTT CAISVRDFTDTQYF
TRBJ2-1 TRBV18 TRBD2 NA TGTGCCAGCTCACGTAATCCTGGGCGGGAGAATGAGCAGTTCTTC CASSRNPGRENEQFF
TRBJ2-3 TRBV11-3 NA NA TGTGCCAGCAGCTTCGGACTAGGGGGAACAGATACGCAGTATTTT CASSFGLGGTDTQYF
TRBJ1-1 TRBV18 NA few TGTGCCAGCTCGCCCGACAAGAACACTGAAGCTTTCTTT CASSPDKNTEAFF
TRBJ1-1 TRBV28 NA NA TGTGCCAGCAGGCCGGCCCGACAGTCCAACACTGAAGCTTTCTTT CASRPARQSNTEAFF
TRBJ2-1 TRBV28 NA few TGTGCCAGCAGTATAGCTAGCGTATTTGATGAGCAGTTCTTC CASSIASVFDEQFF
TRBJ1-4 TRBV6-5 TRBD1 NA TGTGCCAGCAGAGCCAGGGGGCGGGAAAAACTGTTTTTT CASRARGREKLFF
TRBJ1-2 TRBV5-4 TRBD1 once TGTGCCAGCAGCTTGAAGGGACAGGGGTTGGACTATGGCTACACCTTC CASSLKGQGLDYGYTF
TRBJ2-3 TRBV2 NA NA TGTGCCAGCAGTGAAGGGGGAACAGGAACAGATACGCAGTATTTT CASSEGGTGTDTQYF
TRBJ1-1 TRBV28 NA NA TGTGCCAGCAGTTTGCGGCGGCAGAGAAACACTGAAGCTTTCTTT CASSLRRQRNTEAFF
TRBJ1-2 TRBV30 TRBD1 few TGTGCCAAGACTAGGGGGCTCGAAGGCTACACCTTC CAKTRGLEGYTF
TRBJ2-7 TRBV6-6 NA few TGTGCCAGCAGTTTCGGAGCCAGGGTCCCCTACGAGCAGTACTTC CASSFGARVPYEQYF
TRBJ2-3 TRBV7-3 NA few TGTGCCAGCAGCTCCCCTACTAGCCCAGATACGCAGTATTTT CASSSPTSPDTQYF
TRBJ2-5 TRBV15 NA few TGTGCCACCAGCAGAGACACCGGGGTGGGGGAGACCCAGTACTTC CATSRDTGVGETQYF
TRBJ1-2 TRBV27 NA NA TGTGCCAGCAGTTTATCAAGAGGGCGCAACGACTATGGCTACACCTTC CASSLSRGRNDYGYTF
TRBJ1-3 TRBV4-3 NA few TGCGCCAGCAGCCAAGACCGCGGAGGGGGAAACACCATATATTTT CASSQDRGGGNTIYF
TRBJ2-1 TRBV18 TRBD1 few TGTGCCAGCTCAATGGGACAGGGGGTTGCCTCCGATGAGCAGTTCTTC CASSMGQGVASDEQFF